These 11 T cell receptor beta chains came from one sample sequenced in a study of T cells and Merkel cell carcinoma outcomes. Data came from immunoSEQ multiplex PCR; TCRdb stores just in-frame clones and leaves some out. Seen here are 12,000 or so clones, around 95% observed once, and the top ten hold about 0.95%. Sequencing used tumor tissue from Merkel cell carcinoma. The origin of the receptors is a human donor with Merkel cell carcinoma.

The chain has TRBV7-9 and TRBJ2-7; 9 bases map to TRBD1. V shed 5 bases and J 0 bases; nucleotides not matched to a gene: 5. The CDR3 extends over 15 amino acids. Germline V gives CDR1 SEHNR, CDR2 FQNEAQ (reference sequence). This chain's CDR3 is CASSPRDRASYEQYF. The CDR3 nucleotides read TGTGCCAGCAGCCCACGGGACAGGGCCTCCTACGAGCAGTACTTC.

This clone was recorded once. The rearrangement uses TRBV5-1 and TRBJ2-1; TRBD1 aligns across 9 bases. The CDR3 sequence is 14 residues long. Germline trimming cut 4 bases from V and 7 bases from J; bases unmatched to any gene: 6. Germline CDR1 SGHRS, CDR2 YFSETQ. CDR3 in DNA: TGCGCCAGCAGCCCCTCCGGGACAGGGAATGAGCAGTTCTTC. Its protein is CASSPSGTGNEQFF. The entire variable domain, with the rest obtained from reference TRBV5-1 and TRBJ2-1, is as follows: KAGVTQTPRYLIKTRGQQVTLSCSPISGHRSVSWYQQTPGQGLQFLFEYFSETQRNKGNFPGRFSGRQFSNSRSEMNVSTLELGDSALYLCASSPSGTGNEQFFGPGTRLTVL.

CDR3 coding DNA: TGTGCCAGCAGCATCACTAGCGGGAGCTCCTACGAGCAGTACTTC. Protein product: CASSITSGSSYEQYF. This rearrangement joins TRBV7-2 to TRBJ2-7; 11 bases fit TRBD2. The CDR3 has 15 amino acids. From germline, CDR1 is SGHTA and CDR2 FQGNSA. V gave up 5 bases and J gave up 0 bases; unmatched junction bases: 3.

J is TRBJ2-1 and V is TRBV7-2, with 12 bases lining up with TRBD2. Germline V gene lookup returns CDR1 SGHTA and CDR2 FQGNSA. The length of the CDR3 is 16 residues. The trim removed 4 bases at V and 3 bases at J, leaving 4 bases unmatched. The CDR3 DNA follows: TGTGCCAGCAGCTCCCGGACTAGCGGGATCTACAATGAGCAGTTCTTC. As protein: CASSSRTSGIYNEQFF. Drawing the rest from reference TRBV7-2 and TRBJ2-1, the complete variable domain is GAGVSQSPSNKVTEKGKDVELRCDPISGHTALYWYRQSLGQGLEFLIYFQGNSAPDKSGLPSDRFSAERTGGSVSTLTIQRTQQEDSAVYLCASSSRTSGIYNEQFFGPGTRLTVL.

The chain links TRBV19 to TRBJ2-1, with TRBD1 identical over 7 bases. CDR1 and CDR2 from the germline V gene are LNHDA and SQIVND (reference sequence). The CDR3 spans 13 residues. V was clipped by 5 bases and J by 13 bases; unmatched bases: 11. CDR3: CASSPRDRGLQFF. CDR3 sequence (DNA): TGTGCCAGTAGTCCCCGGGACAGAGGACTTCAGTTCTTC.

The chain couples TRBV28 to TRBJ1-2; TRBD1 matches 10 bases. V trimming: 4 bases; J trimming: 8 bases; junction bases outside the gene matches: 10. There are 15 residues in the CDR3. Germline-derived CDR1 and CDR2 are MDHEN and SYDVKM. This CDR3 reads CASSSGGTGAKGYTF. For the CDR3, the DNA is TGTGCCAGCAGTTCGGGGGGGACAGGGGCGAAGGGCTACACCTTC.

The chain links TRBV27 to TRBJ2-7; 9 bases are shared with TRBD2. J was trimmed by 3 bases and V by 5 bases; bases with no gene match: 11. The length of the CDR3 is 16 residues. Germline values: CDR1 MNHEY, CDR2 SMNVEV (reference sequence). The CDR3 reads CASSPFPIAGVYEQYF. The CDR3 nucleotides are TGTGCCAGCAGTCCCTTTCCTATAGCGGGAGTCTACGAGCAGTACTTC.

The chain has TRBV9 and TRBJ2-1; 11 bases align to TRBD2. This CDR3 is built from 17 residues. J lost 4 bases, V lost 4 bases, and 10 bases had no gene match. CDR1 is SGDLS, CDR2 YYNGEE, per germline. The CDR3 sequence: CASSPQGTSGPYNEQFF. The CDR3, as DNA: TGTGCCAGCAGCCCCCAGGGGACTAGCGGACCATACAATGAGCAGTTCTTC. Based on the CDR3 plus reference TRBV9 and TRBJ2-1, the full variable domain is DSGVTQTPKHLITATGQRVTLRCSPRSGDLSVYWYQQSLDQGLQFLIQYYNGEERAKGNILERFSAQQFPDLHSELNLSSLELGDSALYFCASSPQGTSGPYNEQFFGPGTRLTVL.

V is TRBV19 and J is TRBJ2-2; 8 bases are a match to TRBD2. Germline CDR1 LNHDA, CDR2 SQIVND (reference sequence). After removal of 7 bases from V and 6 bases from J, the junction contained 10 bases not matched to a gene. The CDR3 sequence is 15 residues long. The CDR3 nucleotides read TGTGCCAGTACCCCCTCGGGACTAGTGGCCGGGGAGCTGTTTTTT. It specifies CASTPSGLVAGELFF.

The rearrangement links TRBV11-1 to TRBJ2-3, with a weak D call TRBD2 (6 bases). The V end lost 1 base, the J end lost 1 base, and 12 bases lay between the germline ends. The CDR3 loop spans 16 amino acids. Germline values: CDR1 SGHAT, CDR2 FQDESV (reference sequence). The CDR3 reads CASSLGASDRTDTQYF. CDR3 nucleotides: TGTGCCAGCAGCTTAGGGGCTAGCGACCGCACAGATACGCAGTATTTT. Full variable domain (rest looked up from reference TRBV11-1 and TRBJ2-3): EAEVAQSPRYKITEKSQAVAFWCDPISGHATLYWYRQILGQGPELLVQFQDESVVDDSQLPKDRFSAERLKGVDSTLKIQPAELGDSAMYLCASSLGASDRTDTQYFGPGTRLTVL.

This clone appeared once. The J gene is TRBJ1-1, the V gene TRBV30; 9 bases map to TRBD1. The CDR3 is 13 residues long. Germline loops: CDR1 GTSNPN, CDR2 SVGIG (reference sequence). Trimming at V came to 4 bases and at J to 4 bases, leaving 4 bases not matched to a gene. This chain's CDR3 is CAWNPQGATEAFF. DNA of the CDR3: TGTGCCTGGAACCCACAGGGGGCCACTGAAGCTTTCTTT.